Listed here is a single T cell receptor (beta chain). This sample was taken from a study of shared clonotypes between healthy human individuals. Original processing notes: Because ImmunoSEQ provided only junction sequences with no quality scores, the filtering differed. Method: immunoSEQ multiplex PCR; TCRdb's copy keeps in-frame clones and lacks some. That table gives V, J and clone size, and the DNA gave D and trimming. The repertoire consists of some 1 million clones, with about 75% occurring once and the leading ten covering about 1.5%. This CDR3 is 14 amino acids long. Germline V CDR1 and CDR2: SQVTM, ANQGSEA. V lost 7 bases to trimming and J lost 6 bases; unmatched junction nucleotides: 11. The CD4+ fraction was divided into a CD45RA+ naive subset and a CD45RA-negative memory subset.

The receptor was derived from a man younger than 35 in good health. The specimen was memory CD4+ T cells sorted from blood. Subset indicated: CD45RA-negative fraction. The V and J genes are TRBV29-1 and TRBJ2-1; 8 nucleotides align to TRBD2. This CDR3 reads CSAVRGTRINEQFF. CDR3 bases: TGCAGCGCTGTACGCGGGACTAGGATCAATGAGCAGTTCTTC.